This TCR beta chain was profiled in a study of blood T cell repertoires in COVID-19. The protocol was immunoSEQ multiplex PCR, while the TCRdb copy is restricted to in-frame clones and leaves out a portion. The sample records 200,000 to 250,000 clones, roughly 81% being singletons. The CDR3 runs 16 residues. V dropped 4 bases and J dropped 7; count of bases not matched to a gene: 10. CDR1 and CDR2 from the germline V gene are MNHNS and SASEGT. Sequencing used peripheral blood. The V gene is TRBV6-1, the J gene TRBJ2-1, with 10 nucleotides matching TRBD2. The TCR sequence derives from a woman aged 45-60 years with active or convalescent COVID-19. The CDR3 coding sequence is TGTGCCAGCAGTGTCGCCAGCGGGGGGGCCGATAATGAGCAGTTCTTC. This translates into CASSVASGGADNEQFF.